This T cell receptor (beta chain) emerged from a study of cytomegalovirus exposure and HLA in healthy donors listed by TCRdb under 2017. Describing the broader study: A later analysis indicated that the roughly 120 validation repertoires were generated on the platform also employed for the 670 or so repertoires of the first cohort. Besides the first cohort of around 670 subjects, a separate validation cohort made up of roughly 120 different subjects was used. The aim of the study was to test whether cataloging public T cell receptors could identify signatures of past pathogen exposure. High-throughput TCR immunosequencing, statistical association of individual TCRs with disease status, and machine learning were combined to predict cytomegalovirus infection status.

The table lists this clone with a count of one. Its antigen is not yet known. Per-nucleotide qualities are absent, and no much larger clonotype sits a single base away. Separate from the approximately 670-subject first cohort, the validation cohort of more than 90 subjects was the group to which the donors belonged. General findings and caveats noted by the study authors: In vitro tests confirmed that a few of the cytomegalovirus-associated TCR beta chains recognize cytomegalovirus antigens. All 120 or so repertoires were used to score co-occurrence in the validation cohort in a later analysis, because that analysis had no HLA typing for the cohort. A total of 150 or so TCR beta chains were listed by the study as associated with cytomegalovirus. A later analysis found that TCRs clustered in the first cohort also tended to co-occur in the approximately 120 validation repertoires, with 94% of cluster scores above 0. The classifier was reported to diagnose cytomegalovirus status with high specificity and sensitivity in both the original cohort and the validation cohort. The authors suggested that the approach could potentially be extended to other disease states and immunological phenotypes. Across donors, most TCR sequences were observed very rarely, whereas some public TCRs were present in many individuals.

Compared with germline, V lacks 0 bases and J lacks 4 bases; bases without a gene match: 3. Including the terminal cysteine and phenylalanine, the CDR3 comprises 15 residues. Of the read, only the CDR3 DNA is kept; its 45 bases are in frame from base 1. CDR1 and CDR2 (LGHNA, YNFKEQ) derive from the germline V gene. Libraries were prepared through the immunoSEQ multiplex PCR assay. Per the authors' processing: A statistical classification framework was built for diagnosing cytomegalovirus status from the catalog of TCR beta chain sequences. Not all clones reach the TCRdb copy of this immuneACCESS table, which keeps in-frame sequences only. Checked studies attribute under half of the gap to unresolved V genes and leave the rest unexplained. V and J calls and clone size are given by that table; D and trimming were obtained from the DNA. The sample table contains 100,000 to 150,000 clones; only one count was recorded for 89% of them. The leading ten clones occupy about 1.1% of the sample.

Sample: PBMCs. The sequence links TRBV4-2 to TRBJ2-5, and 9 junctional nucleotides match TRBD1. The receptor's source is a woman in her late teens or twenties in good health and CMV-seronegative. CDR3 sequence: CASSQDVGQGETQYF. The bases read TGTGCCAGCAGCCAAGACGTGGGACAGGGAGAGACCCAGTACTTC.